The clone carrying this T cell receptor beta chain was picked up many times. This specimen belongs to a study of graft-versus-host responses after intestinal transplantation. This CDR3 is 13 amino acids long. The germline gives CDR1 MNHNY, CDR2 SVGAGI (reference sequence). With 0 bases removed from V and 7 bases from J, the gap between germline ends came to 10 bases. General observations from the study: The presence of high graft-versus-host to host-versus-graft clonal ratios in allografts characterized patients with graft-donor T cell macrochimerism. Some GvH clones appeared in ileal mucosa or blood before recipient bone marrow.

CFSE-labeled responder cells (around 200,000) were plated with around 200,000 irradiated, violet-dye-labeled stimulator cells. The assay was immunoSEQ multiplex PCR, and TCRdb's table has in-frame clones only and misses some. The sample yields a few thousand clones, 25% to 30% seen once. The source was alloreactive CD8+ T cells from a mixed lymphocyte reaction culture, collected before intestinal transplant. Noted subset: CFSE-low proliferating T cells sorted from roughly six-day pre-transplant mixed lymphocyte reaction (GvH or HvG direction). The clonotype was recovered from a human patient who received an intestinal transplant. The chain uses TRBV6-6 and TRBJ2-7, with a weak D call TRBD1 (5 bases). The CDR3 sequence: CASSYSRGGEQYF. CDR3 in DNA: TGTGCCAGCAGTTACTCAAGGGGTGGGGAGCAGTACTTC.